This TCR beta chain emerged from a study of blood T cell repertoires in COVID-19. Overall study: Specimens from acute and convalescent COVID-19 originated in the United States, Italy and Spain. T cells, B-cell-depleted T cells, or PBMCs supplied cDNA or gDNA.

Authors' data handling: The assay estimated nucleated cells by amplifying reference gene primers. Sequencing was performed with immunoSEQ multiplex PCR; in TCRdb, only in-frame clones are kept and a portion is missing. V, J and clone size derive from that table, while D and trimming were established from the DNA sequence. The data contain about 200,000 clones, roughly 88% of them singletons. Germline V lookup: CDR1 SGHTA, CDR2 FQGNSA. The CDR3 contains 13 residues. V lost 5 bases and J lost 11; bases outside the gene matches: 10. The sample taken for sequencing was peripheral blood. The J gene is TRBJ1-1, the V gene TRBV7-2, with 8 bases that match TRBD1. The sequence derives from a man aged 60 to 75 with acute or convalescent COVID-19. The CDR3 sequence is CASSPDRVREAFF. The CDR3 DNA reads as TGTGCCAGCAGCCCGGACAGGGTTCGGGAGGCTTTCTTT.